The 11 T cell receptor beta chains given below trace back to one sample, sequenced in a study of blood T cell repertoires in COVID-19 (TCRdb year 2020). Receptor libraries were prepared by the immunoSEQ multiplex PCR assay. TCRdb limited this immuneACCESS table to in-frame rearrangements with V and J called. A share of clones is missing; checked studies link under half to unresolved V genes, and the rest is unexplained. The sample profile shows just over 150,000 clones; approximately 92% of them were found once. The ten largest clones take up about 4.8% of the sample. The sample comprised peripheral blood. The receptors come from a man aged 30 to 39 with COVID-19, enrolled during active disease.

The chain employs TRBV6-2 or TRBV6-3 and TRBJ2-1; the D gene is possibly TRBD1 (5 bases). The ends were cut back, 2 bases at V and 9 bases at J, with 11 bases in the middle. The V gene's germline CDR1 is MNHEY and CDR2 SVGEGT. The CDR3 is 13 residues long. This CDR3 reads CASSYAGLGEQFF. The DNA for the CDR3 is TGTGCCAGCAGTTACGCAGGGCTCGGTGAGCAGTTCTTC.

V and J are TRBV10-3 and TRBJ2-7; 7 bases map to TRBD1. The CDR3 spans 14 residues. Unmatched junction bases numbered 5, after V lost 6 bases and J lost 0 bases. From germline, CDR1 is ENHRY and CDR2 SYGVKD. DNA for the CDR3: TGTGCCATCAGGCCGACAGGGAGCTCCTACGAGCAGTACTTC. This sequence encodes CAIRPTGSSYEQYF.

The rearrangement joins TRBV28 to TRBJ2-7, with D perhaps TRBD2 (5 bases). Germline-derived CDR1 and CDR2 are MDHEN and SYDVKM. V lost 8 bases to trimming and J lost 4 bases, with 15 bases between them. The CDR3 consists of 13 residues. DNA for the CDR3: TGTGCCAGCGGACCCGGGGTTAGTTACGAGCAGTACTTC. Protein: CASGPGVSYEQYF.

The V gene is TRBV6-5, the J gene TRBJ1-2; 7 bases fit TRBD1. Trimming at V came to 2 bases and at J to 5 bases, leaving 11 bases not matched to a gene. This CDR3 is 16 amino acids long. Per the germline V gene, CDR1 is MNHEY and CDR2 is SVGAGI. CDR3 DNA: TGTGCCAGCAGTTACCCTAGAGACAGGGTGGAATATGGCTACACCTTC. Protein: CASSYPRDRVEYGYTF.

V usage is TRBV7-2 and J usage is TRBJ2-2, with TRBD2 matching over 7 bases. CDR1 and CDR2 from the germline V gene are SGHTA and FQGNSA. Trimming took 4 bases from V and 5 from J; bases not matched to a gene: 7. The CDR3 runs to 15 residues. This CDR3 reads CASSSPGLKTGELFF. CDR3 DNA: TGTGCCAGCAGCTCGCCGGGACTAAAAACCGGGGAGCTGTTTTTT.

The genes are TRBV9 and TRBJ2-7; 8 bases agree with TRBD2. This CDR3 has 14 amino acids. V lost 2 bases and J lost 2; bases outside the gene matches: 3. Germline values: CDR1 SGDLS, CDR2 YYNGEE. Written as DNA, the CDR3 is TGTGCCAGCAGCGTTGATAGCGGGACCTACGAGCAGTACTTC. Its translation is CASSVDSGTYEQYF.

The chain combines TRBV5-8 with TRBJ2-7, with a tentative D call TRBD1 (5 bases). V was cut by 0 bases and J by 1 base, with 11 bases left in between. Germline V gene sequence: CDR1 SGHTS, CDR2 YDEGEE. The CDR3 extends over 15 amino acids. The CDR3 loop reads CASSLELGRSYEQYF. In nucleotides, the CDR3 is TGTGCCAGCAGCTTGGAGCTGGGGCGGTCCTACGAGCAGTACTTC.

This rearrangement joins TRBV28 to TRBJ2-3; tentative D call: TRBD1 (6 bases). The CDR3 has 15 residues. Germline V gene lookup returns CDR1 MDHEN and CDR2 SYDVKM. The V end was cut by 4 bases, the J end by 0 bases, with 11 bases between. CDR3 bases: TGTGCCAGCAGTTGGACAGAGGGTAGCACAGATACGCAGTATTTT. Its protein is CASSWTEGSTDTQYF.

The genes are TRBV7-3 and TRBJ1-1; 10 bases match TRBD1. The V gene's germline CDR1 is SGHTA and CDR2 FQGTGA. Germline trimming cut 5 bases from V and 6 bases from J; bases unmatched to any gene: 6. The CDR3 is 14 amino acids. CDR3 DNA sequence: TGTGCCAGCAGCACGGGACAGGGGCTGGCTGAAGCTTTCTTT. Its translation is CASSTGQGLAEAFF.

This clone was found once. DNA of the CDR3: TGTGCCAGCAGCCAAGATAACGTAGGGCAGGGCTATGGCTACACCTTC. Translating gives CASSQDNVGQGYGYTF. The chain combines TRBV3-1 (or the pseudogene TRBV3-2) with TRBJ1-2, with D maybe TRBD1 (5 bases). Germline V gene lookup returns CDR1 LGHDT and CDR2 YNNKEL (reference sequence). Trimming removed 0 bases from V and 4 bases from J, with 15 bases in between. The CDR3 contains 16 residues.

The chain joins TRBV19 to TRBJ1-3; D ambiguous. CDR1 is LNHDA, CDR2 SQIVND, per germline (reference sequence). V was trimmed by 8 bases and J by 0 bases, leaving 8 bases between them. The CDR3 contains 13 residues. In nucleotides, the CDR3 is TGTGCCAGTGGCCCGCCCTCTGGAAACACCATATATTTT. It is translated as CASGPPSGNTIYF.